These T cell receptor beta chains were read from a single sample in a study of human T cells and chemical hapten exposure. TCRdb used MiXCR to reprocess the RACE reads, holding one entry per CDR3 protein. The sample shows about 49,000 distinct CDR3 sequences, 9% to 9.5% of them seen only once. The sequencing used whole blood, collected in connection with sensitization to the hapten diphenylcyclopropenone (DPC). The receptors derive from a woman between 45 and 60 years old with alopecia areata. Some clones in this sample may be carry-over from other donors' samples. Both conserved end residues are part of each CDR3. The D gene is left open where the match is weak. Size is stated for part of the rows, as once, few or many counts, or as a class when the clone is expanded.

V	size	D	J	DNA	CDR3
TRBV3-1	few	.	TRBJ2-1	TGTGCCAGCAGCCAAGCTTTAAACAATGAGCAGTTCTTC	CASSQALNNEQFF
TRBV5-4	many	.	TRBJ2-7	TGTGCCAGCAGCTCCGGGACCCCTAGCTCCTACGAGCAGTACTTC	CASSSGTPSSYEQYF
TRBV7-7	many	TRBD2	TRBJ2-3	TGTGCCAGCAGCTTAGGACTAGCGGGCACAGATACGCAGTATTTT	CASSLGLAGTDTQYF
TRBV20-1	.	TRBD2	TRBJ2-3	TGCAGTGCTAGAGGTACTAGCGTAGATACGCAGTATTTT	CSARGTSVDTQYF
TRBV4-1	few	.	TRBJ1-1	TGCGCCAGCAGCCAAGAGAGGAATGGGGGGCGAGCTTTCTTT	CASSQERNGGRAFF
TRBV20-1	few	.	TRBJ2-1	TGCAGTGCCACTTACAATGAGCAGTTCTTC	CSATYNEQFF
TRBV28	.	.	TRBJ1-5	TGTGCCAGCAGTTTATTTCCTCAACCGACAGAAAATCAGCCCCAGCATTTT	CASSLFPQPTENQPQHF
TRBV28	many	TRBD1	TRBJ2-5	TGTGCCAGCAGTGACAGGGCCCGCGGCCAAGAGACCCAGTACTTC	CASSDRARGQETQYF
TRBV7-2	many	TRBD1	TRBJ2-5	TGTGCCAGCGGGACAGGGGTCCAAGAGACCCAGTACTTC	CASGTGVQETQYF
TRBV4-3	.	.	TRBJ2-3	TGCGCCAGCAGCCAAGGTCCGTTGGGGTCCGGAACCCCAGATACGCAGTATTTT	CASSQGPLGSGTPDTQYF
TRBV29-1	many	.	TRBJ1-2	TGCAGCGTTCAAGCGACGTCTAACTATGGCTACACCTTC	CSVQATSNYGYTF
TRBV7-6	many	.	TRBJ2-5	TGTGCCAGCAGCCCGACCCCGGGGTTGGAGACCCAGTACTTC	CASSPTPGLETQYF
TRBV29-1	many	TRBD1	TRBJ1-1	TGCAGCGTGAGACGGACAGGGGTCGCTGAAGCTTTCTTT	CSVRRTGVAEAFF
TRBV5-1	many	.	TRBJ2-6	TGCGCCAGCAGCTTGGGCGGACTCTCTGGGGCCAACGTCCTGACTTTC	CASSLGGLSGANVLTF
TRBV3-1	many	TRBD1	TRBJ1-1	TGTGCCACCCGGGACAGGGGTTCGAGGACTGAAGCTTTCTTT	CATRDRGSRTEAFF
TRBV5-1	.	TRBD2	TRBJ2-1	TGCGCCAGCAGCTCGACTAGCGGGAGCGGGTACAATGAGCAGTTCTTC	CASSSTSGSGYNEQFF
TRBV3-1	many	.	TRBJ2-2	TGTGCCAGCAGCCGCCTGACAGTCAATCCGCGCACCGGGGAGCTGTTTTTT	CASSRLTVNPRTGELFF
TRBV29-1	few	.	TRBJ1-3	TGCAGCGTTGGACGCCGGGAGCCTGGAAACACCATATATTTT	CSVGRREPGNTIYF
TRBV20-1	.	.	TRBJ2-7	TGCAGTGCTAGACGGGCGGGGACCTACGAGCAGTACTTC	CSARRAGTYEQYF
TRBV7-2	many	.	TRBJ2-5	TGTGCCAGCAGCTTATCCAGAGGAGAGACCCAGTACTTC	CASSLSRGETQYF
TRBV4-1	.	.	TRBJ2-1	TGCGCCAGCAGCCGGGACTTTCTATACAATGAGCAGTTCTTC	CASSRDFLYNEQFF
TRBV20-1	many	.	TRBJ1-5	TGCAGTGCTATCTATGCCGGGGATGGTCAGCCCCAGCATTTT	CSAIYAGDGQPQHF
TRBV5-1	many	TRBD1	TRBJ2-2	TGCGCCAGCAGCTTCCCAGGGGGCGGATCCGGGGAGCTGTTTTTT	CASSFPGGGSGELFF
TRBV21-1	.	.	TRBJ2-6	TGTGCCAGCAGCAAAGTTCCGGGGGCCAACGTCCTGACTTTC	CASSKVPGANVLTF
TRBV19	few	.	TRBJ2-6	TGTGCCAGCAATACAGGGACAACCGGGGCCAACGTCCTGACTTTC	CASNTGTTGANVLTF
TRBV29-1	many	.	TRBJ1-4	TGCAGCGTTCTGTCGGACAGCTCTAATGAAAAACTGTTTTTT	CSVLSDSSNEKLFF